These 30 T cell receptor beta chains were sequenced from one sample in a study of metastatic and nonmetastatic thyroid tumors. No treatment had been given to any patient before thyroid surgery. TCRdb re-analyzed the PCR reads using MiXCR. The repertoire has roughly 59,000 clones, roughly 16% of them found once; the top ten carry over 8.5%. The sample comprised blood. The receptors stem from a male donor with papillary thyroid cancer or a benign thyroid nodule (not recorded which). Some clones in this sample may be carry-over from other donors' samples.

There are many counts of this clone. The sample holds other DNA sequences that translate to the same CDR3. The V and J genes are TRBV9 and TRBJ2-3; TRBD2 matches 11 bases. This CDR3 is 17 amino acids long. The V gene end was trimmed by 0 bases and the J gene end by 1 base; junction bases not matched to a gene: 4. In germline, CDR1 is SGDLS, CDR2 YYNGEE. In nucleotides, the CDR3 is TGTGCCAGCAGCGTAGCAACTAGCGGGAGAGGCACAGATACGCAGTATTTT. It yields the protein CASSVATSGRGTDTQYF. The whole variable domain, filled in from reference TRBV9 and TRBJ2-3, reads DSGVTQTPKHLITATGQRVTLRCSPRSGDLSVYWYQQSLDQGLQFLIQYYNGEERAKGNILERFSAQQFPDLHSELNLSSLELGDSALYFCASSVATSGRGTDTQYFGPGTRLTVL.

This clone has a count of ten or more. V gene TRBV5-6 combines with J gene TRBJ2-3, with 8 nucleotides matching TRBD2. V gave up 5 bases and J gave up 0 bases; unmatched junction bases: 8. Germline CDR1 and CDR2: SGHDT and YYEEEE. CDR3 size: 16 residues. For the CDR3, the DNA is TGTGCCAGCAGAGATATAGCGGGAACTAGCACAGATACGCAGTATTTT. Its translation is CASRDIAGTSTDTQYF.

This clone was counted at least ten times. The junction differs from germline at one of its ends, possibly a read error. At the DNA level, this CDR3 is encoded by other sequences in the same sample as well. The CDR3 is CASTTSAVPTNIQYF. The CDR3 bases are TGTGCCAGCACCACTAGCGCAGTTCCGACAAACATTCAGTACTTT. This chain links TRBV6-1 with TRBJ2-4; 7 nucleotides line up with TRBD2. Germline-derived CDR1 and CDR2 are MNHNS and SASEGT. The CDR3 spans 15 residues.

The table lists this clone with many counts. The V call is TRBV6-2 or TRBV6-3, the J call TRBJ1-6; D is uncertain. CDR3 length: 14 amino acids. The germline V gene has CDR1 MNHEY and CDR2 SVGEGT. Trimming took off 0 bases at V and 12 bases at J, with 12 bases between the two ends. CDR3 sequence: CASSYSVEERPLHF. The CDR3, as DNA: TGTGCCAGCAGTTACTCGGTTGAAGAGCGACCCCTCCACTTT.

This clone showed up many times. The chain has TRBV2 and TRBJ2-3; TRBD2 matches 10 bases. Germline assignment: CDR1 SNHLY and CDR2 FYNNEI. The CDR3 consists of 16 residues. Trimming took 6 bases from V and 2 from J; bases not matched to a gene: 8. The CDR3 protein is CASREIAGGYTDTQYF. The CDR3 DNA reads TGTGCCAGCAGAGAAATAGCGGGGGGATACACAGATACGCAGTATTTT.

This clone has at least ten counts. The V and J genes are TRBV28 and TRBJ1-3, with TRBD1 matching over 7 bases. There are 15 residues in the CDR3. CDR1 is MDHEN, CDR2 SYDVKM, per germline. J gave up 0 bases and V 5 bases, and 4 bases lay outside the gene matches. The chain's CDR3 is CASSTTGRSGNTIYF. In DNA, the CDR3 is TGTGCCAGCAGTACGACAGGGCGCTCTGGAAACACCATATATTTT. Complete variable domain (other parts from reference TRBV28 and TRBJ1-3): DVKVTQSSRYLVKRTGEKVFLECVQDMDHENMFWYRQDPGLGLRLIYFSYDVKMKEKGDIPEGYSVSREKKERFSLILESASTNQTSMYLCASSTTGRSGNTIYFGEGSWLTVV.

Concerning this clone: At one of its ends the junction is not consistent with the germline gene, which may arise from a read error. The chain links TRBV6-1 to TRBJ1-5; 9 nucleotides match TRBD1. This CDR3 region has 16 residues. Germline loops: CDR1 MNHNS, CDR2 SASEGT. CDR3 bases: TGTGCCAACAGTGAGGGGCCGGGACAGGGAAATCAGCCCCAGCATTTT. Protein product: CANSEGPGQGNQPQHF.

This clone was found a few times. The CDR3, as DNA: TGTGCCAGCAGTTTCTCAGGGTACGGCTACACCTTC. As protein: CASSFSGYGYTF. The J gene is TRBJ1-2, the V gene TRBV6-5, with D possibly matching TRBD1 (5 bases). Germline values: CDR1 MNHEY, CDR2 SVGAGI. The CDR3 consists of 12 residues. The germline V and J ends were trimmed by 4 bases and 8 bases, with 11 bases remaining between them.

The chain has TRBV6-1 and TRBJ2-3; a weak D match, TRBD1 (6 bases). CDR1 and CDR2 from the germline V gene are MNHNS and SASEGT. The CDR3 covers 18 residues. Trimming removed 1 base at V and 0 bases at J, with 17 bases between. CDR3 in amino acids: CASSEVCVQGTSTDTQYF. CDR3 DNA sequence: TGTGCCAGCAGTGAAGTGTGCGTACAGGGTACTAGCACAGATACGCAGTATTTT.

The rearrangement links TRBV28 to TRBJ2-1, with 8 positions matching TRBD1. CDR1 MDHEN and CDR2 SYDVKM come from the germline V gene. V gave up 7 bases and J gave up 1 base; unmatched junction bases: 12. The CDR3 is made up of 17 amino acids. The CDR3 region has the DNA TGTGCCAGCATCCCAGGACAGGGAGCATTGTCCTACAATGAGCAGTTCTTC. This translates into CASIPGQGALSYNEQFF.

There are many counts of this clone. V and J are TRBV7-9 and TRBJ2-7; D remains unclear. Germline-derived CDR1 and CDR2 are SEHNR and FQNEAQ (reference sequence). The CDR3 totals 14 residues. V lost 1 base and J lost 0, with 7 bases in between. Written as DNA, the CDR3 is TGTGCCAGCAGCTTAGGGGGTGCCTCCTACGAGCAGTACTTC. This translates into CASSLGGASYEQYF.

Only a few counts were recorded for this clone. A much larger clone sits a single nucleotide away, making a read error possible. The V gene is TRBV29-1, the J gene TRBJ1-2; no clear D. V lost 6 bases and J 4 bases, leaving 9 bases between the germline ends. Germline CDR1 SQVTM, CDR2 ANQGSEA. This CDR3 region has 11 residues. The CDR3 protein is CSVDASYGYTF. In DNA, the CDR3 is TGCAGCGTAGATGCCAGCTATGGCTACACCTTC.

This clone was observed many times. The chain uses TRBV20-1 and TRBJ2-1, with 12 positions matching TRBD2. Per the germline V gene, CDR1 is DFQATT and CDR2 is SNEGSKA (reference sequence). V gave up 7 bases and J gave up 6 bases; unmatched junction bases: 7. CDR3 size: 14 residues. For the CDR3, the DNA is TGCAGTGTGACTAGCGGGAGCTTTAGCAATGAGCAGTTCTTC. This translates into CSVTSGSFSNEQFF.

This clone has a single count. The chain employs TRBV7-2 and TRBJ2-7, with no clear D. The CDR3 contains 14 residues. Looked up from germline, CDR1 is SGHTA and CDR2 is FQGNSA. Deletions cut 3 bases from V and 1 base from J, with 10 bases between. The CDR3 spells CASSLRDSSYEQYF. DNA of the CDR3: TGTGCCAGCAGCTTGCGCGACTCATCCTACGAGCAGTACTTC.

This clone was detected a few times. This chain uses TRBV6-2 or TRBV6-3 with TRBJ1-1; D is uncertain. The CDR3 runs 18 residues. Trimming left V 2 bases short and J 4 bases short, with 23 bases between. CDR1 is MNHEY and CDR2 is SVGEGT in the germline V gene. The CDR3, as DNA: TGTGCCAGCAGTTACATTGGGCCCGTCTTTGTGCGGAGCACTGAAGCTTTCTTT. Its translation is CASSYIGPVFVRSTEAFF.

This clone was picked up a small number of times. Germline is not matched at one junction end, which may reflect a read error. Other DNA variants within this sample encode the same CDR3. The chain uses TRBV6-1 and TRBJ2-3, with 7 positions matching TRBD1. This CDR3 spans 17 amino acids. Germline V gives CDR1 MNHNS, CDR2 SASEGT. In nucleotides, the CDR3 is TGTGCCAGCAGTGAAAGGGTGGGGGCATTTGGGACAGATACTCAGTATTTT. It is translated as CASSERVGAFGTDTQYF.

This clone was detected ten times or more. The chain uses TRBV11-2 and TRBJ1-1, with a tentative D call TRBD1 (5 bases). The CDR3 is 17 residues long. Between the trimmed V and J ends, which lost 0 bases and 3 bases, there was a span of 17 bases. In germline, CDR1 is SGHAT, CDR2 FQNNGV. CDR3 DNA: TGTGCCAGCAGCTTAGATACAAGGGGAAAAGCGTACACTGAAGCTTTCTTT. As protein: CASSLDTRGKAYTEAFF.

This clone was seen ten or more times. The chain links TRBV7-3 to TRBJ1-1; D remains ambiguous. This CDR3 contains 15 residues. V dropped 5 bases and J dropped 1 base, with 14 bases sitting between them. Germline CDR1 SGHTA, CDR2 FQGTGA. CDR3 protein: CASSLIGGGNTEAFF. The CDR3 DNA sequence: TGTGCCAGCAGCCTGATAGGAGGTGGGAACACTGAAGCTTTCTTT.

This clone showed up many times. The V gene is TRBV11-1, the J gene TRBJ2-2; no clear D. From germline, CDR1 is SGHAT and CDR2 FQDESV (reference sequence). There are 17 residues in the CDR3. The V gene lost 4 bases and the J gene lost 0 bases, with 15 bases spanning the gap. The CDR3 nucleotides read TGTGCCAGCAGCTCCCCAAAGCAGCTCGCGAACACCGGGGAGCTGTTTTTT. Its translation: CASSSPKQLANTGELFF.

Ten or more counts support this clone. The CDR3 sequence: CAISEMREWGTDTQYF. The CDR3 region has the DNA TGTGCCATCAGTGAGATGCGGGAGTGGGGCACAGATACGCAGTATTTT. The chain couples TRBV10-3 to TRBJ2-3; 7 positions agree with TRBD2. This CDR3 region has 16 residues. CDR1 ENHRY and CDR2 SYGVKD come from the germline V gene. V trimming: 2 bases; J trimming: 1 base; junction bases outside the gene matches: 6.

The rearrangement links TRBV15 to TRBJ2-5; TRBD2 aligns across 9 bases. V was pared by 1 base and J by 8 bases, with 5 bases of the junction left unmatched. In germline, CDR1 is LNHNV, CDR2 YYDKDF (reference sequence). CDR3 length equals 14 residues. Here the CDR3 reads CATSRGLAGYTQYF. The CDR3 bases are TGTGCCACCAGCAGAGGCCTAGCGGGGTATACCCAGTACTTC.

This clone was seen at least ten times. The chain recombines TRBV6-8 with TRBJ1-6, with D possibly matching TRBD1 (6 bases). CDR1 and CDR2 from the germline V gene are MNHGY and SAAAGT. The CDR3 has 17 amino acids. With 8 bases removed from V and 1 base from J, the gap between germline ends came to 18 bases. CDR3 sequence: CASLPAGAVSYNSPLHF. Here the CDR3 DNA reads TGTGCCAGCCTCCCCGCGGGGGCAGTGTCCTATAATTCACCCCTCCACTTT.

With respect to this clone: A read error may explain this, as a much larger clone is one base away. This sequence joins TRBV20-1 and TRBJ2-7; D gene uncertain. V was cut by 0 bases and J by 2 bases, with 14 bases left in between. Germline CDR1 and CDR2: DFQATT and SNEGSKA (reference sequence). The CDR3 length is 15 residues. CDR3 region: CSARDRAVAPYEQYV. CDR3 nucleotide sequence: TGCAGTGCTAGAGATAGGGCAGTGGCCCCCTACGAGCAGTACGTC.

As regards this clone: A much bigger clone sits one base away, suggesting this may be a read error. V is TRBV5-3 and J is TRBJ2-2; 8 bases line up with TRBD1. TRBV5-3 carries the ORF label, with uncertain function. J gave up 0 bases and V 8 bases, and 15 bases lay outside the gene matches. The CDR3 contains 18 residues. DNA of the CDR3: TGTGCCAGCAAGCCTGGACAGGGAACTATCTCGAACACCGGGGAGCTGTTTTTT. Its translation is CASKPGQGTISNTGELFF.

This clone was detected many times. CDR3 DNA: TGTGCCAGCAGGGAGGGGTACAGGGTGGATGGCTACACCTTC. Translating gives CASREGYRVDGYTF. The V and J genes are TRBV6-1 and TRBJ1-2, with TRBD1 as a possible D gene (6 bases). Looked up from germline, CDR1 is MNHNS and CDR2 is SASEGT. This CDR3 is 14 amino acids long. With 6 bases removed from V and 6 bases from J, the gap between germline ends came to 17 bases.

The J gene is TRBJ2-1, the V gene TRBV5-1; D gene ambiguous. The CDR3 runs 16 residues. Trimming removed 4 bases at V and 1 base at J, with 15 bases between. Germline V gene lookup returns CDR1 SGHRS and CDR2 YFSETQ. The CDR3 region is CASSPVRHESYNEQFF. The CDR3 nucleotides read TGCGCCAGCAGCCCTGTGCGACACGAGTCCTACAATGAGCAGTTCTTC. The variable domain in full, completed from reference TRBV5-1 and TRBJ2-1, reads KAGVTQTPRYLIKTRGQQVTLSCSPISGHRSVSWYQQTPGQGLQFLFEYFSETQRNKGNFPGRFSGRQFSNSRSEMNVSTLELGDSALYLCASSPVRHESYNEQFFGPGTRLTVL.

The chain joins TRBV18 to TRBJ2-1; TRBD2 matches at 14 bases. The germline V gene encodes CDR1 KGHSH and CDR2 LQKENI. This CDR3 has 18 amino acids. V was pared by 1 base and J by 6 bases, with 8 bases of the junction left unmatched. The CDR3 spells CASSPRGLAGGVSNEQFF. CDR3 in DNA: TGTGCCAGCTCACCACGAGGACTAGCGGGAGGAGTAAGCAATGAGCAGTTCTTC.

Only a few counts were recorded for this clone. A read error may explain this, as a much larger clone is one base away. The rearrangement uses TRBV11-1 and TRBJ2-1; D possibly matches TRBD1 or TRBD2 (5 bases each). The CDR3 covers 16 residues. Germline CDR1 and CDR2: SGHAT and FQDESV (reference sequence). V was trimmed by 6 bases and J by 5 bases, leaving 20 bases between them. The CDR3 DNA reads TGTGCCAGCAGACACCGGGACCCTCGGTGGGACAATGAGCAGTTCTTC. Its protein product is CASRHRDPRWDNEQFF.

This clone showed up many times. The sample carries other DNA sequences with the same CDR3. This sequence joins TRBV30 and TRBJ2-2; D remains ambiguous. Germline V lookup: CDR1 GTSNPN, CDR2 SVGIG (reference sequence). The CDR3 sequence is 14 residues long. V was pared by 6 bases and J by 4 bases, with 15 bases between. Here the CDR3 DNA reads TGTGCCTGCCCAATCTGGATTGGCACCGGGGAGCTGTTTTTT. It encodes CACPIWIGTGELFF.

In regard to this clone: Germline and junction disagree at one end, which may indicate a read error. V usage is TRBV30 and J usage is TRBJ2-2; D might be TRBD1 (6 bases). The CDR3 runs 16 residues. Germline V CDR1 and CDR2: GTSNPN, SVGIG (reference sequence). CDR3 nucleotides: TGTGCCTGGAGAAAGGTCGGACAGTCGGCCACCTGGGAGCTGTTTTTT. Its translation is CAWRKVGQSATWELFF. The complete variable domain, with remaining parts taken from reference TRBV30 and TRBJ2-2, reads SQTIHQWPATLVQPVGSPLSLECTVEGTSNPNLYWYRQAAGRGLQLLFYSVGIGQISSEVPQNLSASRPQDRQFILSSKKLLLSDSGFYLCAWRKVGQSATWELFFGEGSRLTVL.